This note documents a single TCR beta chain sequence. The CDR3 length is 13 residues. V lost 4 bases to trimming and J lost 5 bases; unmatched junction nucleotides: 4. The V gene's germline CDR1 is SGHDN and CDR2 FVKESK. Following RNA extraction, reverse transcription yielded cDNA that acted as the sequencing template. Assay used: immunoSEQ multiplex PCR; TCRdb lists only in-frame clones, some missing. Counted here are about 64,000 clones, around 40% occurring once; the ten biggest clones make up just over 50%. This entry belongs to a study of CD8+ T cells in alopecia areata. The receptor's source is a human donor with alopecia areata. The sample was NKG2D-low CD8+ T cells sorted from blood. This chain joins TRBV14 and TRBJ1-1, with TRBD1 matching over 7 bases. CDR3 protein: CASSRPGGTEAFF. Here the CDR3 DNA reads TGTGCCAGCAGCCGACCAGGGGGAACTGAAGCTTTCTTT.